A selection of T cell receptor beta chains follows, all from one sample in a study of blood T cell repertoires in COVID-19. Profiling relied on immunoSEQ multiplex PCR, and the TCRdb table lists in-frame clones only, not all of them. The repertoire holds 150,000 or so clones, with more than 80% as singletons. Sequencing input: peripheral blood. The receptors originated from a human donor with acute or convalescent COVID-19. The donor label of this sample is uncertain. Each CDR3 is given with its conserved first and last residue. The D gene is left open where the match is weak.

>NA|TRBV30|13|TRBJ1-4
CALSPTTNEKLFF
TGTGCCTTGAGCCCAACAACTAATGAAAAACTGTTTTTT
>NA|TRBV3-1/TRBV3-2|18|TRBJ2-2
CASSTRRTRDFGTGELFF
TGTGCCAGCAGCACACGCAGGACAAGGGATTTCGGGACCGGGGAGCTGTTTTTT
>TRBD1|TRBV2|16|TRBJ2-1
CASSEARGGAYNEQFF
TGTGCCAGCAGTGAAGCGCGAGGGGGCGCCTACAATGAGCAGTTCTTC
>NA|TRBV5-8|11|TRBJ2-4
CASSPENIQYF
TGTGCCAGCAGCCCGGAAAACATTCAGTACTTC
>TRBD1|TRBV2|13|TRBJ1-2
CASSVDREEGYTF
TGTGCCAGCAGTGTTGACAGGGAGGAAGGCTACACCTTC
>TRBD2|TRBV7-6|15|TRBJ2-2
CASSYASGHTGELFF
TGTGCCAGCAGCTATGCTAGCGGGCACACCGGGGAGCTGTTTTTT
>TRBD2|TRBV7-6|16|TRBJ2-1
CASSLDSGASYNEQFF
TGTGCCAGCAGCTTAGATAGCGGGGCCTCCTACAATGAGCAGTTCTTC
>NA|TRBV30|13|TRBJ1-2
CAWSVKQDLGYTF
TGTGCCTGGAGCGTTAAGCAGGATCTTGGCTACACCTTC
>NA|TRBV6-5|15|TRBJ1-2
CASTEGRGSNYGYTF
TGTGCCAGCACCGAAGGGCGGGGTTCTAACTATGGCTACACCTTC
>NA|TRBV19|14|TRBJ1-2
CASSTLGGDRGYTF
TGTGCCAGTAGTACCCTGGGAGGGGACCGTGGCTACACCTTC
>TRBD2|TRBV29-1|14|TRBJ2-1
CSVEVAGIYNEQFF
TGCAGCGTTGAAGTAGCGGGGATCTACAATGAGCAGTTCTTC
>NA|TRBV10-3|15|TRBJ1-5
CAISESREGNQPQHF
TGTGCCATCAGTGAGAGCAGGGAAGGCAATCAGCCCCAGCATTTT
>NA|TRBV28|13|TRBJ1-2
CASSPTSIASYTF
TGTGCCAGCAGTCCAACAAGTATAGCGAGCTACACCTTC